The 29 T cell receptor beta chains presented below share a single source sample, sequenced in a study of cytomegalovirus exposure and HLA in healthy donors (dated by TCRdb to the late 2010s). Library preparation employed the immunoSEQ multiplex PCR assay. A mixture of 60 forward primers for TCR Vbeta segments and 13 reverse primers for TCR Jbeta segments was used in the multiplex PCR. As stored in TCRdb, this immuneACCESS dataset retains in-frame rearrangements with V and J assigned. A fraction of the clones does not appear; measured against another copy, unresolved V genes explain less than half of the discrepancy, and the remainder lacks a known reason. The sample table contains 150,000 to 200,000 clones; only one count was recorded for about three quarters of them. 6.3% of the sample lies in the top ten. Sequencing was carried out using PBMCs. The receptor set was obtained from a middle-aged man in good health and CMV-seropositive.

The V and J genes are TRBV19 and TRBJ1-4; D gene unclear. Trimming cost V 6 bases and J 5 bases, with 16 bases left between them. The CDR3 consists of 15 residues. Germline loops: CDR1 LNHDA, CDR2 SQIVND (reference sequence). The CDR3 region has the DNA TGTGCCAGTAGAGATTCCGGGGTCGTGAATGAAAAACTGTTTTTT. Translating gives CASRDSGVVNEKLFF.

This chain joins TRBV2 and TRBJ2-1, with D tentatively TRBD1 (5 bases). The CDR3 is 15 amino acids. Germline lookup yields CDR1 SNHLY and CDR2 FYNNEI. The germline V and J ends were trimmed by 4 bases and 2 bases, with 12 bases remaining between them. In DNA, the CDR3 is TGTGCCAGCAGTGGGGATCTAGGGGCCTACAATGAGCAGTTCTTC. The encoded protein is CASSGDLGAYNEQFF.

This chain joins TRBV5-1 and TRBJ2-7, with 8 nucleotides matching TRBD1. The junction had 5 bases not matched to a gene; V was cut back by 3 bases and J by 3 bases. This CDR3 has 14 residues. The germline CDR1 and CDR2 sequences are SGHRS and YFSETQ. The CDR3 nucleotides read TGCGCCAGCAGCTACGGACAGGGAGGCTACGAGCAGTACTTC. Translated: CASSYGQGGYEQYF.

The V gene is TRBV10-1, the J gene TRBJ2-5, with D possibly being TRBD1 (6 bases). The CDR3 runs 13 residues. Germline CDR1 reads WNHNN; CDR2 reads SYGVQD (reference sequence). V lost 3 bases to trimming and J lost 4 bases, with 9 bases between them. The CDR3 sequence is CASSDRRGETQYF. DNA of the CDR3: TGCGCCAGCAGTGACCGCAGGGGAGAGACCCAGTACTTC.

The chain couples TRBV5-4 to TRBJ2-2; 13 bases align to TRBD2. Germline V lookup: CDR1 SGHNT, CDR2 YYREEE (reference sequence). Unmatched junction bases numbered 1, after V lost 0 bases and J lost 2 bases. The CDR3 contains 17 residues. The CDR3 nucleotides are TGTGCCAGCAGCTTGGGGGGACTAGCGGGAAACACCGGGGAGCTGTTTTTT. It specifies CASSLGGLAGNTGELFF.

This clone was counted only a few times. V and J are TRBV7-9 and TRBJ2-5, with 7 bases fitting TRBD1. The closer fit of TRBJ2-7 to the DNA end suggests the J call may be wrong. The CDR3 runs 14 residues. Per germline, CDR1 SEHNR and CDR2 FQNEAQ (reference sequence). CDR3 amino acids: CASSRDSPGYEQYF. Written as DNA, the CDR3 is TGTGCCAGCAGCCGGGACAGCCCAGGCTACGAGCAGTACTTC.

The chain combines TRBV19 with TRBJ1-1; D is uncertain. The CDR3 runs 14 residues. Germline V CDR1 and CDR2: LNHDA, SQIVND (reference sequence). Trimming shortened V by 4 bases and J by 3 bases, and 12 bases separated the two germline ends. CDR3 sequence (DNA): TGTGCCAGTAGTACCCGCTGGAGGGACACTGAAGCTTTCTTT. This sequence encodes CASSTRWRDTEAFF.

The chain employs TRBV2 and TRBJ1-1; 7 bases are shared with TRBD1. The CDR3 covers 17 residues. Trimming removed 7 bases from V and 0 bases from J; junction bases left unmatched: 14. Per germline, CDR1 SNHLY and CDR2 FYNNEI. The CDR3 DNA follows: TGTGCCAGCACCGGTGGGGCAGGGGGTTCATTGAACACTGAAGCTTTCTTT. Its translation: CASTGGAGGSLNTEAFF. Using reference TRBV2 and TRBJ1-1 for the parts outside the CDR3, the full variable domain is EPEVTQTPSHQVTQMGQEVILRCVPISNHLYFYWYRQILGQKVEFLVSFYNNEISEKSEIFDDQFSVERPDGSNFTLKIRSTKLEDSAMYFCASTGGAGGSLNTEAFFGQGTRLTVV.

The rearrangement joins TRBV15 to TRBJ2-7, with 8 positions matching TRBD1. V lost 3 bases and J lost 6; bases outside the gene matches: 4. Germline assignment: CDR1 LNHNV and CDR2 YYDKDF (reference sequence). The CDR3 contains 13 residues. For the CDR3, the DNA is TGTGCCACCAGCAGGACAGGGACAGGCGAGCAGTACTTC. The encoded protein is CATSRTGTGEQYF.

Concerning this clone itself: A read error may account for a junction end that differs from germline. The identical CDR3 is also encoded by other nucleotide sequences in the sample. The chain carries TRBV7-6 and TRBJ1-2; D unclear. Per germline, CDR1 SGHVS and CDR2 FNYEAQ. The length of the CDR3 is 15 residues. The CDR3, as DNA: TGTGCTAGCAGCTTATTCTCGACGGGGATCGATGGCTACACCTTC. Its translation: CASSLFSTGIDGYTF.

V is TRBV2 and J is TRBJ1-1; the D gene is possibly TRBD1 (5 bases). V lost 6 bases to trimming and J lost 1 base, with 9 bases between them. CDR3 length equals 13 residues. Germline V CDR1 and CDR2: SNHLY, FYNNEI. The CDR3 region has the DNA TGTGCCAGCAGGTCCGACAGGAACACTGAAGCTTTCTTT. This encodes CASRSDRNTEAFF.

This sequence joins TRBV2 and TRBJ1-3, with D perhaps TRBD1 (6 bases). The CDR3 length is 17 residues. Germline CDR1 reads SNHLY; CDR2 reads FYNNEI. The V end lost 7 bases, the J end lost 2 bases, and 21 bases lay between the germline ends. CDR3 amino acids: CASTPRGAPGPGNTIYF. CDR3 DNA: TGTGCCAGCACCCCACGGGGGGCTCCGGGCCCTGGAAACACCATATATTTT.

The chain carries TRBV7-2 and TRBJ2-5, with 7 positions matching TRBD2. This CDR3 is 18 amino acids long. V was pared by 1 base and J by 0 bases, with 11 bases of the junction left unmatched. The V gene's germline CDR1 is SGHTA and CDR2 FQGNSA. In nucleotides, the CDR3 is TGTGCCAGCAGCTTAGATTATCTCAGGACTAGTGACCAAGAGACCCAGTACTTC. Translation: CASSLDYLRTSDQETQYF. Full variable domain (rest looked up from reference TRBV7-2 and TRBJ2-5): GAGVSQSPSNKVTEKGKDVELRCDPISGHTALYWYRQSLGQGLEFLIYFQGNSAPDKSGLPSDRFSAERTGGSVSTLTIQRTQQEDSAVYLCASSLDYLRTSDQETQYFGPGTRLLVL.

This chain uses TRBV5-1 with TRBJ2-7; 7 nucleotides match TRBD2. The V and J ends lost 0 bases and 0 bases, in that order; junction bases with no gene match: 6. Germline-derived CDR1 and CDR2 are SGHRS and YFSETQ. The CDR3 spans 16 residues. CDR3 sequence (DNA): TGCGCCAGCAGCTTGGCTCCTAGCGGTGACTCCTACGAGCAGTACTTC. Its protein is CASSLAPSGDSYEQYF.

The chain uses TRBV28 and TRBJ2-3, with 10 bases fitting TRBD2. The CDR3 loop spans 15 amino acids. Looked up from germline, CDR1 is MDHEN and CDR2 is SYDVKM. V dropped 4 bases and J dropped 6; count of bases not matched to a gene: 7. CDR3 amino acids: CASSYYASGSDTQYF. The CDR3 DNA reads as TGTGCCAGCAGTTATTACGCTAGCGGGAGCGATACGCAGTATTTT.

The chain links TRBV19 to TRBJ1-2; D is undetermined. The CDR3 covers 14 residues. The V end lost 7 bases, the J end lost 4 bases, and 16 bases lay between the germline ends. Per the germline V gene, CDR1 is LNHDA and CDR2 is SQIVND (reference sequence). The DNA for the CDR3 is TGTGCCAGTACCCCTGCGTACCTTAGCTATGGCTACACCTTC. Protein sequence: CASTPAYLSYGYTF.

The J gene is TRBJ2-1, the V gene TRBV21-1; no check of the table's D call, TRBD1, against the DNA was made. TRBV21-1 is classified as a pseudogene. The CDR3 sequence is 15 residues long. The CDR3: CASSSTGGVYNEQFF. CDR3 coding DNA: TGTGCCAGCAGCAGCACAGGGGGTGTCTACAATGAGCAGTTCTTC.

CDR3 coding DNA: TGCGCCAGCAGTGAGTCTTTGGGGGCAGCTTACAATGAGCAGTTCTTC. Protein product: CASSESLGAAYNEQFF. The J gene is TRBJ2-1, the V gene TRBV10-1; a weak D match, TRBD1 (6 bases). The CDR3 consists of 16 residues. Germline V gives CDR1 WNHNN, CDR2 SYGVQD (reference sequence). Trimming left V 0 bases short and J 4 bases short, with 13 bases between.

This chain uses TRBV4-1 with TRBJ2-1, with 9 bases that match TRBD2. Looked up from germline, CDR1 is MGHRA and CDR2 is YSYEKL. CDR3 length: 18 residues. Trimming cost V 4 bases and J 1 base; bases outside gene matches: 11. CDR3 sequence: CASSPHGASGESYNEQFF. In DNA, the CDR3 is TGCGCCAGCAGCCCCCATGGGGCTAGCGGGGAATCCTACAATGAGCAGTTCTTC.

This rearrangement joins TRBV19 to TRBJ1-2, with D maybe TRBD1 (6 bases). Trimming cost V 5 bases and J 3 bases, with 13 bases left between them. The CDR3 sequence is 14 residues long. Germline-derived CDR1 and CDR2 are LNHDA and SQIVND (reference sequence). CDR3 in DNA: TGTGCCAGTAGTGAGGGGGTCAGGGACTATGGCTACACCTTC. Its protein is CASSEGVRDYGYTF.

The count of this clone is one. This sequence joins TRBV5-4 and TRBJ1-2; D remains unclear. The germline V and J ends were trimmed by 3 bases and 4 bases, with 10 bases remaining between them. CDR1 is SGHNT and CDR2 is YYREEE in the germline V gene (reference sequence). The CDR3 contains 13 residues. CDR3 DNA: TGTGCCAGCAGCTCGGAGGCCGGCTATGGCTACACCTTC. Translation gives CASSSEAGYGYTF.

Concerning this clone: This sample also contains other DNA sequences that code for the same CDR3. This chain links TRBV27 with TRBJ1-1; maybe TRBD1 (5 bases). Trimming left V 3 bases short and J 1 base short, with 6 bases between. The CDR3 covers 13 residues. In germline, CDR1 is MNHEY, CDR2 SMNVEV (reference sequence). CDR3 amino acids: CASSLQGNTEAFF. In DNA form, the CDR3 reads TGTGCCAGCAGTTTGCAGGGGAACACTGAAGCTTTCTTT.

Worth noting for this clone: The junction departs from germline at one end; a sequencing error may be responsible. The J gene is TRBJ2-2, the V gene TRBV7-7, with 8 bases aligning to TRBD2. Germline V gene lookup returns CDR1 SSHAT and CDR2 FNYEAQ (reference sequence). This CDR3 has 15 residues. The CDR3 region is CASSLEAGGTGELFF. As DNA, the CDR3 is TGTGCTAGCAGCTTAGAGGCGGGAGGAACCGGGGAGCTGTTTTTT.

The rearrangement joins TRBV7-2 to TRBJ2-5, with D tentatively TRBD2 (5 bases). Trimming shortened V by 5 bases and J by 5 bases, and 18 bases separated the two germline ends. In germline, CDR1 is SGHTA, CDR2 FQGNSA. The CDR3 spans 15 residues. CDR3 residues: CASSNRGLGGETQYF. In nucleotides, the CDR3 is TGTGCCAGCAGCAACAGAGGGCTAGGCGGGGAGACCCAGTACTTC.

This sequence joins TRBV11-2 and TRBJ2-3, with TRBD2 as a possible D gene (5 bases). Trimming stripped 4 bases from V and 6 bases from J, with 8 bases between. CDR1 is SGHAT and CDR2 is FQNNGV in the germline V gene. This CDR3 comprises 12 residues. CDR3: CASSYQRDTQYF. In nucleotides, the CDR3 is TGTGCCAGCAGCTACCAGCGGGATACGCAGTATTTT.

The V gene is TRBV4-1, the J gene TRBJ2-1; possible D gene TRBD2, 6 bases. The germline V gene encodes CDR1 MGHRA and CDR2 YSYEKL. The CDR3 is 18 amino acids. V dropped 2 bases and J dropped 0 bases, with 17 bases sitting between them. This CDR3 is CASSQLYDGRGSYNEQFF. DNA for the CDR3: TGCGCCAGCAGCCAATTATATGACGGGAGAGGCTCCTACAATGAGCAGTTCTTC.

This clone was observed a handful of times. This chain uses TRBV5-6 with TRBJ2-7; tentatively, D is TRBD2 (6 bases). Germline loops: CDR1 SGHDT, CDR2 YYEEEE. V was clipped by 4 bases and J by 4 bases, with 15 bases between them. This CDR3 is 14 amino acids long. CDR3 coding DNA: TGTGCCAGCAGCCTGGGAGGCAGATCATACGAGCAGTACTTC. Translation gives CASSLGGRSYEQYF.

The rearrangement uses TRBV27 and TRBJ2-3; 11 nucleotides align to TRBD2. The V and J ends lost 8 bases and 2 bases, in that order; junction bases with no gene match: 6. This CDR3 spans 15 amino acids. Per germline, CDR1 MNHEY and CDR2 SMNVEV (reference sequence). For the CDR3, the DNA is TGTGCCAGCCAAATAGCGGGAGGGTACACAGATACGCAGTATTTT. Translated, it gives CASQIAGGYTDTQYF.

This chain links TRBV5-1 with TRBJ2-1; a weak D match, TRBD1 (6 bases). V was shortened by 7 bases and J by 5 bases, with 16 bases between the two germline ends. The germline V gene encodes CDR1 SGHRS and CDR2 YFSETQ. This CDR3 has 14 residues. CDR3 nucleotides: TGCGCCAGCCAGGACTCGACAGGAAACAATGAGCAGTTCTTC. As protein: CASQDSTGNNEQFF.